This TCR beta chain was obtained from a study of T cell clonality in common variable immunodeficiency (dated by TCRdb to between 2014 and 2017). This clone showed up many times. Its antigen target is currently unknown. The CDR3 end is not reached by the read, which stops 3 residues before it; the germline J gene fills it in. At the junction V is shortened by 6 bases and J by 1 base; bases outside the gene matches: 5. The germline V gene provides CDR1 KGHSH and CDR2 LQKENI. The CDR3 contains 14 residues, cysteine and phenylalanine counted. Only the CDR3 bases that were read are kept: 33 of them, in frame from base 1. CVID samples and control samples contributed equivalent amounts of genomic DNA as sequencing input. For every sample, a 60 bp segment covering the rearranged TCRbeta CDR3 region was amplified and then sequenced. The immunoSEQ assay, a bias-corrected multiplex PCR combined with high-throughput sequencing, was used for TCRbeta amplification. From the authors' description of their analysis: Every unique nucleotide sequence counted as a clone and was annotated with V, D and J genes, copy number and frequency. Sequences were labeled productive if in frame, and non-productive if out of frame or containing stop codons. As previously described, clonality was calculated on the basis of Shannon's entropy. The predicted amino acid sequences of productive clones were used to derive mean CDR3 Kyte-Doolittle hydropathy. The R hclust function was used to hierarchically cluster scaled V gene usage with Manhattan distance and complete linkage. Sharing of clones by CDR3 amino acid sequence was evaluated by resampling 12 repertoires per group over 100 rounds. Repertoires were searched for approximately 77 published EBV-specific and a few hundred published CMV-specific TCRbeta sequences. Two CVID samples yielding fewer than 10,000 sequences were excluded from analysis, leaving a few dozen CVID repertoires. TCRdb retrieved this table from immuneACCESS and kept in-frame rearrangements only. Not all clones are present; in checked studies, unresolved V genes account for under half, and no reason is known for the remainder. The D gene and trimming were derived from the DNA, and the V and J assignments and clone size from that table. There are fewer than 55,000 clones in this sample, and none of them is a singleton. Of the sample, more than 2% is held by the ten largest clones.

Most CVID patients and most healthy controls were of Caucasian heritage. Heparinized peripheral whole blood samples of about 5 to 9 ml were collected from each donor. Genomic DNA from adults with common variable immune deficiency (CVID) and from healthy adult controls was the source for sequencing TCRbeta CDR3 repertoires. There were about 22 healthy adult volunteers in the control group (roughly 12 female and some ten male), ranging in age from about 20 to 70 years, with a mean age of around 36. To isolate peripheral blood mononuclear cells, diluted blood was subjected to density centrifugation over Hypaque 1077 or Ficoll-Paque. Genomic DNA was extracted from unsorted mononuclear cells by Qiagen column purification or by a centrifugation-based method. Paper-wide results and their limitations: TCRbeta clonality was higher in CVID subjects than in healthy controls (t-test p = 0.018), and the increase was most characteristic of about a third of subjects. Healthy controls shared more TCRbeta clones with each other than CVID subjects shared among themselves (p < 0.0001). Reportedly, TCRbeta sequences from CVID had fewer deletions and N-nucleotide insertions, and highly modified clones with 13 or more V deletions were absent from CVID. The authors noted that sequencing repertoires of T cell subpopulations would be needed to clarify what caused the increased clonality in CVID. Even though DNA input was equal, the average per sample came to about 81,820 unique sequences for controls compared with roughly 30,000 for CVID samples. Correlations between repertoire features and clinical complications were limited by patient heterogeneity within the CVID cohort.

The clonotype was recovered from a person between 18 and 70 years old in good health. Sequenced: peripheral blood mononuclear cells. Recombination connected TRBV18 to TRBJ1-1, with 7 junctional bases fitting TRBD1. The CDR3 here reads CASSYTGENTEAFF. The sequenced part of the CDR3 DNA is TGTGCCAGCTCTTATACAGGGGAGAACACTGAA.